This TCR beta chain was retrieved from a study of vaccination and CD4 T cells after COVID-19. Noted time point: late sampling 161 to 241 days after vaccination in a few convalescent patients. Treatment noted: approximately 9-day PBMC culture with coronavirus spike peptide pools or control peptides (ViraFEST assay). Per the germline V gene, CDR1 is SGHRS and CDR2 is YFSETQ. This CDR3 region has 15 residues. V lost 0 bases and J lost 1, with 10 bases in between. With the Oncomine TCR Beta short-read assay, DNA from cultured CD4+ T cells was sequenced. In TCRdb, the PCR reads were re-called with MiXCR into one record per CDR3 protein. Among about 25,000 distinct CDR3 sequences, around 33% were seen once, and the ten largest hold 3% to 4%. As for this clonotype: Antigen: not known.

This TCR was recovered from a human donor who had recovered from COVID-19. The J gene is TRBJ2-5, the V gene TRBV5-1; D uncertain. Sequencing was performed on CD4+ T cells from blood, cultured in vitro, taken about 7 months after SARS-CoV-2 vaccination. The CDR3: CASSLGLGAQETQYF. The CDR3 DNA sequence: TGCGCCAGCAGCTTGGGTTTAGGAGCCCAAGAGACCCAGTACTTC.